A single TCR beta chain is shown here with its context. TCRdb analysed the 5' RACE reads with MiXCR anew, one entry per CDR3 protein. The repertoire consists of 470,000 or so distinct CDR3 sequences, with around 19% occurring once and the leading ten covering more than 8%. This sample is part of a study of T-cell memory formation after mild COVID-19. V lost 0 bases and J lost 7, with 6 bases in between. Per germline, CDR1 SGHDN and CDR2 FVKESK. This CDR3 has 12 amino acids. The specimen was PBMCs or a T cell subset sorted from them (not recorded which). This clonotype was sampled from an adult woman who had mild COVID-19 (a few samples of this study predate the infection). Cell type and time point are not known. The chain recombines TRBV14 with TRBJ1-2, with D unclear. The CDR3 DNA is TGTGCCAGCAGCCAAGACGTAGGTGGCTACACCTTC. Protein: CASSQDVGGYTF. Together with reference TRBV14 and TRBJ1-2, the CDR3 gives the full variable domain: EAGVTQFPSHSVIEKGQTVTLRCDPISGHDNLYWYRRVMGKEIKFLLHFVKESKQDESGMPNNRFLAERTGGTYSTLKVQPAELEDSGVYFCASSQDVGGYTFGSGTRLTVV.